These T cell receptor beta chains were read from a single sample in a study of CD4 T cells in relation to SARS-CoV-2 and coronaviruses. Method: immunoSEQ multiplex PCR; TCRdb's copy keeps in-frame clones and lacks some. The table lists some 35,000 clones, around 89% of them singletons, with 9% to 9.5% in the top ten. The material sequenced was memory CD4+ T cells from PBMCs. Receptors originate from an adult with COVID-19. The CDR3 runs from the conserved cysteine through the conserved F or W. The D gene is left open where the match is weak. Clone size, where shown, is once, few, many, or a class for clones that have expanded.

clone_size: .; v_call: TRBV6-1; j_call: TRBJ1-4; d_call: TRBD1; cdr3_aa: CASSANRGILNEKLFF; cdr3_nt: TGTGCCAGCAGTGCTAACAGGGGCATACTTAATGAAAAACTGTTTTTT
clone_size: .; v_call: TRBV4-1; j_call: TRBJ1-1; d_call: .; cdr3_aa: CASSQDRVNTEAFF; cdr3_nt: TGCGCCAGCAGCCAAGACAGGGTGAACACTGAAGCTTTCTTT
clone_size: .; v_call: TRBV5-6; j_call: TRBJ1-2; d_call: .; cdr3_aa: CASSRRVGGYTF; cdr3_nt: TGTGCCAGCAGCCGGAGGGTTGGCGGCTACACCTTC
clone_size: .; v_call: TRBV7-7; j_call: TRBJ2-1; d_call: TRBD2; cdr3_aa: CASSLRGGRGAYNEQFF; cdr3_nt: TGTGCTAGCAGCTTACGGGGGGGGCGGGGGGCCTACAATGAGCAGTTCTTC
clone_size: .; v_call: TRBV6-5; j_call: TRBJ2-7; d_call: TRBD1; cdr3_aa: CASSYFTGAGEQYF; cdr3_nt: TGTGCCAGCAGTTACTTTACAGGGGCTGGGGAGCAGTACTTC
clone_size: .; v_call: TRBV11-1; j_call: TRBJ2-5; d_call: TRBD1; cdr3_aa: CASSSNDRGGETQYF; cdr3_nt: TGTGCCAGCAGCTCAAACGACAGGGGGGGTGAGACCCAGTACTTC
clone_size: .; v_call: TRBV3-1/TRBV3-2; j_call: TRBJ2-7; d_call: .; cdr3_aa: CASSLGRGSSEQYF; cdr3_nt: TGTGCCAGCAGCCTCGGTCGAGGTTCCAGCGAGCAGTACTTC
clone_size: .; v_call: TRBV7-2; j_call: TRBJ1-3; d_call: TRBD1; cdr3_aa: CASSRDSAENTIYF; cdr3_nt: TGTGCCAGCAGTCGGGACAGTGCAGAAAACACCATATATTTT
clone_size: .; v_call: TRBV6-2/TRBV6-3; j_call: TRBJ2-7; d_call: .; cdr3_aa: CASSWDKLSYEQYF; cdr3_nt: TGTGCCAGCAGTTGGGACAAGCTCTCCTACGAGCAGTACTTC
clone_size: once; v_call: TRBV11-2; j_call: TRBJ1-1; d_call: .; cdr3_aa: CASSFVREAEAFF; cdr3_nt: TGTGCCAGCAGCTTTGTCAGGGAGGCTGAAGCTTTCTTT
clone_size: .; v_call: TRBV5-1; j_call: TRBJ1-2; d_call: TRBD1; cdr3_aa: CASSRGQGNGYTF; cdr3_nt: TGCGCCAGCAGCCGGGGACAGGGAAATGGCTACACCTTC
clone_size: .; v_call: TRBV5-1; j_call: TRBJ2-1; d_call: TRBD2; cdr3_aa: CASSPSAGGPPEQFF; cdr3_nt: TGCGCCAGCAGCCCGAGTGCGGGGGGGCCCCCTGAGCAGTTCTTC
clone_size: .; v_call: TRBV11-3; j_call: TRBJ1-1; d_call: .; cdr3_aa: CASSLGPEAVKAFF; cdr3_nt: TGTGCCAGCAGCTTAGGCCCGGAGGCAGTCAAAGCTTTCTTT
clone_size: once; v_call: TRBV6-1; j_call: TRBJ1-2; d_call: .; cdr3_aa: CASSEDDVGEGYGYTF; cdr3_nt: TGTGCCAGCAGTGAAGATGATGTGGGAGAAGGCTATGGCTACACCTTC
clone_size: .; v_call: TRBV7-2; j_call: TRBJ1-2; d_call: .; cdr3_aa: CASSSGRGGSGYTF; cdr3_nt: TGTGCCAGCAGCTCGGGCCGTGGCGGGAGTGGCTACACCTTC
clone_size: .; v_call: TRBV27; j_call: TRBJ1-6; d_call: .; cdr3_aa: CASRGSYNSPLHF; cdr3_nt: TGTGCCAGCAGGGGCTCCTATAATTCACCCCTCCACTTT
clone_size: .; v_call: TRBV11-2; j_call: TRBJ2-2; d_call: TRBD1; cdr3_aa: CASTGTANTGELFF; cdr3_nt: TGTGCCAGCACTGGGACAGCGAACACCGGGGAGCTGTTTTTT
clone_size: .; v_call: TRBV27; j_call: TRBJ2-7; d_call: .; cdr3_aa: CASRGGKLSYEQYF; cdr3_nt: TGTGCCAGCAGGGGAGGAAAGCTCTCCTACGAGCAGTACTTC
clone_size: .; v_call: TRBV7-2; j_call: TRBJ1-4; d_call: .; cdr3_aa: CASSLGLLPTGGEKLFF; cdr3_nt: TGTGCCAGCAGCTTAGGCCTTCTCCCGACAGGAGGGGAAAAACTGTTTTTT
clone_size: once; v_call: TRBV5-1; j_call: TRBJ1-1; d_call: .; cdr3_aa: CASSLNRVGTEAFF; cdr3_nt: TGCGCCAGCAGCTTGAACAGGGTTGGCACTGAAGCTTTCTTT
clone_size: .; v_call: TRBV10-3; j_call: TRBJ2-1; d_call: TRBD2; cdr3_aa: CAIRPSGGPGSEQFF; cdr3_nt: TGTGCCATCAGGCCTAGCGGGGGGCCGGGTAGTGAGCAGTTCTTC
clone_size: once; v_call: TRBV14; j_call: TRBJ2-1; d_call: TRBD2; cdr3_aa: CASSQGLAGGYNEQFF; cdr3_nt: TGTGCCAGCAGCCAAGGGCTAGCGGGGGGATACAATGAGCAGTTCTTC
clone_size: .; v_call: TRBV19; j_call: TRBJ1-5; d_call: .; cdr3_aa: CASSILQGVRQPQHF; cdr3_nt: TGTGCCAGTAGTATCTTACAGGGTGTAAGGCAGCCCCAGCATTTT
clone_size: .; v_call: TRBV29-1; j_call: TRBJ1-1; d_call: .; cdr3_aa: CSVEFDLQSPDF; cdr3_nt: TGCAGCGTTGAGTTCGACCTACAATCCCCAGACTTT
clone_size: once; v_call: TRBV6-6; j_call: TRBJ1-3; d_call: .; cdr3_aa: CASSYVRNTIYF; cdr3_nt: TGTGCCAGCAGTTACGTTAGAAACACCATATATTTT
clone_size: few; v_call: TRBV4-1; j_call: TRBJ2-7; d_call: TRBD1; cdr3_aa: CASSQPGTGVYEQYF; cdr3_nt: TGCGCCAGCAGCCAACCCGGGACAGGGGTCTACGAGCAGTACTTC
clone_size: few; v_call: TRBV10-2; j_call: TRBJ1-3; d_call: TRBD1; cdr3_aa: CASRDGTGTGNTIYF; cdr3_nt: TGCGCCAGCAGGGACGGGACAGGGACTGGAAACACCATATATTTT
clone_size: .; v_call: TRBV6-5; j_call: TRBJ2-6; d_call: .; cdr3_aa: CASSYSDGSGANVLTF; cdr3_nt: TGTGCCAGCAGTTACTCGGACGGCTCTGGGGCCAACGTCCTGACTTTC
clone_size: .; v_call: TRBV5-6; j_call: TRBJ2-1; d_call: TRBD1; cdr3_aa: CASSLVGQGNNEQFF; cdr3_nt: TGTGCCAGCAGCTTGGTGGGACAGGGGAACAATGAGCAGTTCTTC
clone_size: .; v_call: TRBV7-8; j_call: TRBJ2-1; d_call: .; cdr3_aa: CASSLTDRVMFNEQFF; cdr3_nt: TGTGCCAGCAGCTTAACTGATCGGGTTATGTTCAATGAGCAGTTCTTC
clone_size: .; v_call: TRBV7-2; j_call: TRBJ2-1; d_call: TRBD2; cdr3_aa: CATLGLAGGGEQFF; cdr3_nt: TGTGCCACCCTGGGGCTAGCGGGGGGTGGTGAGCAGTTCTTC
clone_size: .; v_call: TRBV4-2; j_call: TRBJ2-3; d_call: TRBD2; cdr3_aa: CASSQDPSGTSGATDTQYF; cdr3_nt: TGTGCCAGCAGCCAAGATCCTTCCGGGACTAGCGGGGCGACGGATACGCAGTATTTT
clone_size: .; v_call: TRBV5-6; j_call: TRBJ2-7; d_call: .; cdr3_aa: CASGEMGRSYEQYF; cdr3_nt: TGTGCCAGCGGCGAGATGGGCCGCTCCTACGAGCAGTACTTC
clone_size: .; v_call: TRBV2; j_call: TRBJ1-6; d_call: .; cdr3_aa: CASSERGGPPLHF; cdr3_nt: TGTGCCAGCAGTGAGAGGGGGGGCCCACCCCTCCACTTT
clone_size: .; v_call: TRBV7-9; j_call: TRBJ2-7; d_call: .; cdr3_aa: CASSLAKGEQYF; cdr3_nt: TGTGCCAGCAGCTTAGCGAAAGGCGAGCAGTACTTC
clone_size: .; v_call: TRBV5-1; j_call: TRBJ2-7; d_call: .; cdr3_aa: CASSRQDGSYEQYF; cdr3_nt: TGCGCCAGCAGCAGACAGGATGGGTCCTACGAGCAGTACTTC
clone_size: .; v_call: TRBV5-1; j_call: TRBJ2-2; d_call: .; cdr3_aa: CASSLTDSTTGELFF; cdr3_nt: TGCGCCAGCAGCTTGACAGACTCCACCACCGGGGAGCTGTTTTTT
clone_size: .; v_call: TRBV3-1/TRBV3-2; j_call: TRBJ1-1; d_call: .; cdr3_aa: CASRSPRGNTEAFF; cdr3_nt: TGTGCCAGCAGATCCCCGAGGGGGAACACTGAAGCTTTCTTT
clone_size: .; v_call: TRBV5-4; j_call: TRBJ2-1; d_call: TRBD2; cdr3_aa: CASSLGVAGGYDEQFF; cdr3_nt: TGTGCCAGCAGCTTGGGAGTTGCGGGGGGATATGATGAGCAGTTCTTC
clone_size: .; v_call: TRBV6-2/TRBV6-3; j_call: TRBJ2-7; d_call: TRBD1; cdr3_aa: CASSYTDRVNEQYF; cdr3_nt: TGTGCCAGCAGTTACACCGACAGGGTAAACGAGCAGTACTTC
clone_size: .; v_call: TRBV7-9; j_call: TRBJ1-1; d_call: .; cdr3_aa: CASSGNTGSTEAFF; cdr3_nt: TGTGCCAGCAGCGGAAACACAGGGAGCACTGAAGCTTTCTTT
clone_size: .; v_call: TRBV18; j_call: TRBJ2-2; d_call: .; cdr3_aa: CASSPSRATGELFF; cdr3_nt: TGTGCCAGCTCACCAAGCAGGGCCACCGGGGAGCTGTTTTTT
clone_size: .; v_call: TRBV29-1; j_call: TRBJ1-1; d_call: .; cdr3_aa: CSVLGGDGRKNTEAFF; cdr3_nt: TGCAGCGTTTTGGGGGGGGACGGGAGGAAGAACACTGAAGCTTTCTTT
clone_size: .; v_call: TRBV7-6; j_call: TRBJ2-5; d_call: .; cdr3_aa: CASSLASETQYF; cdr3_nt: TGTGCCAGCAGCTTAGCTTCGGAGACCCAGTACTTC
clone_size: .; v_call: TRBV15; j_call: TRBJ2-3; d_call: TRBD2; cdr3_aa: CATSSRGVTFKDTQYF; cdr3_nt: TGTGCCACCAGCAGCCGGGGGGTTACCTTCAAGGATACGCAGTATTTT